Included here is one TCR beta chain sequence, with context. This clonotype was picked up a small number of times. No cognate antigen has been identified for it. No much larger clone exists at a distance of one base, and base qualities are not known. Receptors were amplified or captured by 5' RACE. A second PCR of roughly 6 to 12 cycles was performed with a sample-barcoded 5' primer and a J-beta primer mix. A template-switch 5' adaptor carrying 12 random nucleotides introduced a unique molecular identifier onto each TCR beta cDNA molecule. At least 2.5 million CDR3-containing paired-end reads were obtained from each sample. First-strand cDNA synthesis was performed from all RNA using the Mint cDNA synthesis kit, with priming by a TRBC-specific oligonucleotide. All cDNA was treated with uracil-DNA glycosylase and then went through a first 18-cycle PCR with the universal primers M1SS and BC2_uni_R. The study's own analysis went as follows. For normalization, 1 million high-quality reads were randomly selected from each sample, with every read carrying a distinct molecular identifier. Instead of being binned into consensus sequences, reads that shared molecular identifiers were thrown out. MiTCR, run with a Q25 quality threshold and the strictest error-elimination algorithm, handled CDR3 identification, clonotype clustering and error correction. A nonparametric unseen species model using Euler transformation provided a lower-bound estimate of total TCR beta diversity. Using fastp at Q25 and MiXCR, TCRdb reprocessed the public reads and kept productive beta chains. A single entry per CDR3 protein holds the most common genes and DNA from its merged rows. These V and J calls derive from TCRdb rather than the authors' analysis. For this sample there are approximately 1,700,000 distinct CDR3 sequences; about two fifths appear just once. Of the sample, more than 20% falls within the top ten clones.

Via the germline V gene (reference sequence), CDR1 is SEHNR and CDR2 FQNEAQ. Reading from cysteine to phenylalanine, the CDR3 counts 16 amino acids. The kept DNA is CDR3 alone, 48 bases in frame from the first base. The germline V and J ends show losses of 5 bases and 7 bases respectively, and no gene match explains 11 bases of the junction. This entry comes from a study of blood T cells in healthy people across ages (dated by TCRdb to between 2015 and 2017). About the full investigation: Template switching captured roughly one uniquely barcoded TCR beta cDNA molecule per two T cells in model experiments. To track age-related changes in TCR beta repertoire diversity, the study relied on deep sequencing normalized with unique cDNA molecular identifiers. For two donors (one aged 18 to 30 and one aged 80 or older), the study analyzed two additional independent replicas of 1 million unique cDNA reads from the same blood draw. Donors of different ages were randomly distributed across sequencing lanes to avoid experimental bias. Four age groups were formed from the donors: young (average 16 years), middle-aged (around 37), aged (approximately 60) and long-lived (around 80).

Points the paper makes about the study in general: Compared with the aged group, the long-lived group had more naive CD4+ T cells, fewer expanded clones and increased TCR diversity, a pattern suggesting age selection. Because the CMV infection status of the donors was unknown, age-related changes in expanded clonotypes may potentially have been confounded. Observed TCR beta diversity per million T cells fell roughly linearly with age, and a significant reduction was already apparent by age roughly 40. The percentage of naive T cells measured by flow cytometry correlated strongly with observed TCR beta diversity. Estimates of total diversity from one million sequenced T cells were regarded as lower bounds and underestimates. Conclusive comparison of naive and antigen-experienced compartments was prevented by the profiling of bulk unsorted PBMCs.

Donors were approximately 42 systemically healthy Caucasian individuals from Russia aged roughly 6 to 100 years. Roughly 11 milliliters of peripheral blood were drawn from each donor into EDTA-treated Vacutainer tubes. Ficoll-Paque density-gradient centrifugation was used to isolate PBMCs, with at least 7 million obtained per sample. Total RNA was extracted from PBMCs with Trizol reagent, with at least 5.5 micrograms obtained per sample. For every donor, flow cytometry on a PBMC aliquot measured the percentage of naive CD45RAhigh/CD27high T cells. The sequence is built from TRBV7-9 and TRBJ2-5, with 12 bases aligning to TRBD2. The clonotype was recovered from a human donor in good health. Sample: blood. The DNA sequence is given as TGTGCCAGCAGCACCCGACTAGCGGGGGTCTCGGGGACCCAGTACTTC. Its amino acids are CASSTRLAGVSGTQYF.